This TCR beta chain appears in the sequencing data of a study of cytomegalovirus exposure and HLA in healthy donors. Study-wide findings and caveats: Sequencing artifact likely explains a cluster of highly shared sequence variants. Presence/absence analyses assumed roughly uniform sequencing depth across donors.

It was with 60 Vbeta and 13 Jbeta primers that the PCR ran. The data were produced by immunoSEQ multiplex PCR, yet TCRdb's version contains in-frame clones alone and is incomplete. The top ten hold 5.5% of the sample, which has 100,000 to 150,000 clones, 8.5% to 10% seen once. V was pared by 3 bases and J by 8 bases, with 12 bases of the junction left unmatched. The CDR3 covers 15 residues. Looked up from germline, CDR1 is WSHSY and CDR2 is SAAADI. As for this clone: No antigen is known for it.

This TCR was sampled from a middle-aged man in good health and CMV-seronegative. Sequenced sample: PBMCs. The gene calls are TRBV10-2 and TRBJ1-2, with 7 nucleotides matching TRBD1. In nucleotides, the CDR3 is TGCGCCAGCAGTGACGAAAGGGGGCAGACGAAGGGCTACACCTTC. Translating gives CASSDERGQTKGYTF.